The present T cell receptor beta chain was sequenced within a study of blood T cell repertoires in COVID-19. This clone was seen more than once but under ten times. The table came from immunoSEQ multiplex PCR; TCRdb's copy has only in-frame clones and leaves some out. This sample carries about 270,000 clones, about 87% of them seen once, and the ten largest clones take 3%. Sequencing was carried out using PBMCs or T cells enriched from blood (not recorded which). The sequence derives from a woman in her fifties or sixties who had recovered from COVID-19.

The CDR3 here is CASSPTGVAYQPQHF. Here the CDR3 DNA reads TGTGCCAGTAGCCCGACAGGGGTCGCGTATCAGCCCCAGCATTTT. The chain links TRBV19 to TRBJ1-5, with TRBD1 matching over 8 bases. Germline V lookup: CDR1 LNHDA, CDR2 SQIVND (reference sequence). V shed 6 bases and J 5 bases; nucleotides not matched to a gene: 9. The CDR3 has 15 residues.